This T cell receptor beta chain was identified during a study of cytomegalovirus exposure and HLA in healthy donors. General study results and limits: Researchers reported in a later analysis that common viral pathogens appeared linked to several top clusters.

The PCR ran on 60 Vbeta and 13 Jbeta primers. This table comes from immunoSEQ multiplex PCR, and its TCRdb copy is limited to in-frame clones, with some not included. The data show about 87,000 clones, with around 70% seen just once and more than 20% held by the top ten. Comment on this clone: The antigen is not known.

The germline V gene encodes CDR1 SGHTA and CDR2 FQGNSA. The ends were cut back, 8 bases at V and 5 bases at J, with 12 bases in the middle. This CDR3 has 12 amino acids. Sample: PBMCs. The chain recombines TRBV7-2 with TRBJ2-5; perhaps TRBD1 as D (6 bases). The TCR sequence derives from a young man in good health and CMV-seropositive. In DNA, the CDR3 is TGTGCCAGCTTAGGGGGTGGGGAGACCCAGTACTTC. This encodes CASLGGGETQYF.